The 22 T cell receptor beta chains listed next were all sequenced from one sample in a study of blood T cell repertoires in COVID-19. Produced via immunoSEQ multiplex PCR; TCRdb's table is partial and in-frame only. This table has about 210,000 clones, 84% appearing once. The specimen was peripheral blood. These receptors originate from a woman aged 45-60 years with active or convalescent COVID-19.

The J gene is TRBJ2-7, the V gene TRBV25-1, with 7 bases that match TRBD1. CDR3 length: 15 residues. The V gene's germline CDR1 is MGHDK and CDR2 SYGVNS. Trimming took 1 base from V and 6 from J; bases not matched to a gene: 9. CDR3 in DNA: TGTGCCAGCAGTGAATTGCTCCAGGGGGTGGTCGAGCAGTACTTC. This sequence encodes CASSELLQGVVEQYF.

The V gene is TRBV19, the J gene TRBJ2-7; weak D call: TRBD2 (6 bases). Trimming took off 5 bases at V and 7 bases at J, with 24 bases between the two ends. CDR1 and CDR2 (germline): LNHDA, SQIVND (reference sequence). The CDR3 contains 16 residues. CDR3 sequence: CASSGPSGPLGGEQYF. The CDR3 DNA reads as TGTGCCAGTAGTGGACCCTCCGGGCCCCTAGGAGGGGAGCAGTACTTC.

This chain uses TRBV10-3 with TRBJ1-5; unclear D gene. From germline, CDR1 is ENHRY and CDR2 SYGVKD. The CDR3 extends over 15 amino acids. Trimming cost V 0 bases and J 7 bases, with 13 bases left between them. The CDR3 loop reads CAISESGGREQPQHF. The CDR3 nucleotides are TGTGCCATCAGTGAGTCCGGAGGGAGAGAACAGCCCCAGCATTTT.

The CDR3 region is CASKLFGNSATEAFF. The CDR3, as DNA: TGTGCCAGCAAGCTGTTTGGTAATTCTGCTACTGAAGCTTTCTTT. This chain joins TRBV6-5 and TRBJ1-1, with D uncertain. Per the germline V gene, CDR1 is MNHEY and CDR2 is SVGAGI. Trimming removed 7 bases at V and 5 bases at J, with 20 bases between. This CDR3 spans 15 amino acids.

V usage is TRBV19 and J usage is TRBJ1-4, with 8 bases identical to TRBD1. Losses at the gene ends were 4 bases for V and 7 bases for J; bases not matched to a gene: 8. The germline CDR1 and CDR2 sequences are LNHDA and SQIVND (reference sequence). The CDR3 has 15 amino acids. In DNA, the CDR3 is TGTGCCAGTAGTAAGGACAGGGCGAGGGGTGAAAAACTGTTTTTT. It is translated as CASSKDRARGEKLFF.

The rearrangement joins TRBV28 to TRBJ1-1; possible D gene TRBD1, 6 bases. Germline V gene lookup returns CDR1 MDHEN and CDR2 SYDVKM. This CDR3 comprises 15 residues. V lost 2 bases and J lost 0, with 10 bases in between. For the CDR3, the DNA is TGTGCCAGCAGTTTAAACAGGGTCATGAACACTGAAGCTTTCTTT. Residues: CASSLNRVMNTEAFF.

The gene calls are TRBV15 and TRBJ2-5; D may be TRBD1 (5 bases). Trimming cost V 0 bases and J 2 bases, with 13 bases left between them. The CDR3 contains 16 residues. Germline V gives CDR1 LNHNV, CDR2 YYDKDF (reference sequence). CDR3 in DNA: TGTGCCACCAGCAGAGATGGGGCTATGTCTCAAGAGACCCAGTACTTC. This translates into CATSRDGAMSQETQYF. Complete variable domain (other parts from reference TRBV15 and TRBJ2-5): DAMVIQNPRYQVTQFGKPVTLSCSQTLNHNVMYWYQQKSSQAPKLLFHYYDKDFNNEADTPDNFQSRRPNTSFCFLDIRSPGLGDTAMYLCATSRDGAMSQETQYFGPGTRLLVL.

The chain recombines TRBV5-4 with TRBJ2-6; D ambiguous. Between the trimmed V and J ends, which lost 2 bases and 0 bases, there was a span of 12 bases. CDR3 length: 17 residues. Per the germline V gene, CDR1 is SGHNT and CDR2 is YYREEE (reference sequence). Here the CDR3 reads CASSFGGRSSGANVLTF. The CDR3 region has the DNA TGTGCCAGCAGCTTTGGTGGCCGCAGCTCTGGGGCCAACGTCCTGACTTTC.

In this sample, this clone turned up once. V is TRBV6-5 and J is TRBJ2-7; D may be TRBD2 (5 bases). Trimming took off 8 bases at V and 2 bases at J, with 16 bases between the two ends. Germline V gives CDR1 MNHEY, CDR2 SVGAGI. This CDR3 has 14 residues. DNA of the CDR3: TGTGCCAGCGGTCAGAGGGCTCAAGCCTACGAGCAGTACGTC. Protein: CASGQRAQAYEQYV.

V gene TRBV6-5 combines with J gene TRBJ1-3; maybe TRBD1 (6 bases). The CDR3 has 14 amino acids. Trimming left V 6 bases short and J 2 bases short, with 11 bases between. CDR1 and CDR2 from the germline V gene are MNHEY and SVGAGI. The CDR3 DNA sequence: TGTGCCAGCAGATTCACAGGGACTGGAAACACCATATATTTT. The encoded protein is CASRFTGTGNTIYF.

The chain's CDR3 is CASSPKDRGAFF. CDR3 sequence (DNA): TGTGCCAGCAGTCCGAAGGACAGGGGAGCTTTCTTT. The chain carries TRBV6-5 and TRBJ1-1; 9 nucleotides agree with TRBD1. J was trimmed by 10 bases and V by 5 bases; bases with no gene match: 5. The germline gives CDR1 MNHEY, CDR2 SVGAGI. The CDR3 spans 12 residues.

V and J are TRBV24-1 and TRBJ2-2; D gene unclear. V lost 0 bases to trimming and J lost 3 bases, with 7 bases between them. The CDR3 is made up of 15 amino acids. The V gene's germline CDR1 is KGHDR and CDR2 SFDVKD. CDR3 loop: CATSDLLTDTGELFF. CDR3 DNA sequence: TGTGCCACCAGTGATTTGCTTACAGACACCGGGGAGCTGTTTTTT.

The rearrangement joins TRBV5-1 to TRBJ2-1, with D tentatively TRBD1 (6 bases). The CDR3 length is 11 residues. Germline loops: CDR1 SGHRS, CDR2 YFSETQ. With 2 bases removed from V and 9 bases from J, the gap between germline ends came to 6 bases. CDR3 residues: CASSLQGEQFF. As DNA, the CDR3 is TGCGCCAGCAGCTTACAGGGTGAGCAGTTCTTC.

The chain is built from TRBV9 and TRBJ1-4; no clear D. Trimming took 0 bases from V and 2 from J, leaving 8 bases between them. This CDR3 contains 15 residues. Germline CDR1 is SGDLS and CDR2 is YYNGEE. In nucleotides, the CDR3 is TGTGCCAGCAGCGTAGGGGTCAGGACTAATGAAAAACTGTTTTTT. This encodes CASSVGVRTNEKLFF.

The chain links TRBV6-5 to TRBJ1-2; D gene uncertain. V was clipped by 0 bases and J by 7 bases, with 18 bases between them. This CDR3 is 16 amino acids long. The germline CDR1 and CDR2 sequences are MNHEY and SVGAGI. In DNA, the CDR3 is TGTGCCAGCAGTTACTCGGAGGGCAGTTCCCTCCCTGGCTACACCTTC. This encodes CASSYSEGSSLPGYTF.

The chain employs TRBV28 and TRBJ2-5, with 7 bases that match TRBD2. J was trimmed by 9 bases and V by 6 bases; bases with no gene match: 4. This CDR3 has 11 residues. The germline V gene encodes CDR1 MDHEN and CDR2 SYDVKM. The CDR3 loop reads CASSQGRAQYF. For the CDR3, the DNA is TGTGCCAGCAGCCAAGGGAGGGCCCAGTACTTC.

This clone was counted a few times. V usage is TRBV2 and J usage is TRBJ1-2, with D tentatively TRBD1 (6 bases). The CDR3 consists of 13 residues. The germline V gene has CDR1 SNHLY and CDR2 FYNNEI. Between the trimmed V and J ends, which lost 8 bases and 5 bases, there was a span of 15 bases. DNA of the CDR3: TGTGCCAGCCGAAGGTCACAGGGTTATGGCTACACCTTC. Protein sequence: CASRRSQGYGYTF.

The chain has TRBV28 and TRBJ2-2; 8 nucleotides align to TRBD1. Germline CDR1 and CDR2: MDHEN and SYDVKM. The CDR3 loop spans 15 amino acids. V was clipped by 7 bases and J by 5 bases; unmatched bases: 9. Written as DNA, the CDR3 is TGTGCCAGCACCTTGGACAGGGCAATTACCGGGGAGCTGTTTTTT. As protein: CASTLDRAITGELFF.

The chain combines TRBV3-1 (or the pseudogene TRBV3-2) with TRBJ2-3, with D possibly being TRBD2 (5 bases). Trimming left V 5 bases short and J 6 bases short, with 15 bases between. The CDR3 is 14 residues long. CDR1 and CDR2 (germline): LGHDT, YNNKEL (reference sequence). This CDR3 reads CASSSRASSDTQYF. CDR3 coding DNA: TGTGCCAGCAGCTCCCGTGCTAGCTCCGATACGCAGTATTTT.

J is TRBJ2-5 and V is TRBV9; 7 nucleotides agree with TRBD1. Germline-derived CDR1 and CDR2 are SGDLS and YYNGEE. V trimming: 0 bases; J trimming: 2 bases; junction bases outside the gene matches: 4. This CDR3 has 15 amino acids. The CDR3 protein is CASSVAARGQETQYF. The DNA of the CDR3 is TGTGCCAGCAGCGTAGCCGCCAGGGGGCAAGAGACCCAGTACTTC.

Only a few counts were recorded for this clone. The chain's CDR3 is CAWSVGQANYGYTF. Written as DNA, the CDR3 is TGTGCCTGGAGTGTTGGACAGGCTAACTATGGCTACACCTTC. The chain combines TRBV30 with TRBJ1-2; the match to TRBD1 covers 7 bases. The length of the CDR3 is 14 residues. Germline V gene lookup returns CDR1 GTSNPN and CDR2 SVGIG (reference sequence). Germline trimming cut 0 bases from V and 0 bases from J; bases unmatched to any gene: 1.

This clone has just one count. The chain joins TRBV6-1 to TRBJ1-5; 8 bases agree with TRBD1. J gave up 2 bases and V 3 bases, and 3 bases lay outside the gene matches. Germline assignment: CDR1 MNHNS and CDR2 SASEGT. CDR3 length equals 15 residues. CDR3 DNA: TGTGCCAGCAGTGATAGGACAGGGCGCAATCAGCCCCAGCATTTT. This encodes CASSDRTGRNQPQHF.